The present T cell receptor (beta chain) was sequenced within a study of blood T cell repertoires in COVID-19. Sequenced by immunoSEQ multiplex PCR; TCRdb stores in-frame clones only, minus some. Of about 200,000 clones in the sample, around 92% were seen once. Trimming removed 5 bases from V and 0 bases from J, with 10 bases in between. The CDR3 length is 14 residues. The V gene's germline CDR1 is SGHVS and CDR2 FNYEAQ. Sequences were obtained from peripheral blood. The J gene is TRBJ1-1, the V gene TRBV7-6, with D perhaps TRBD1 (6 bases). The receptor was derived from a man aged 30-40 years with acute or convalescent COVID-19. This CDR3 is CASSPRTVNTEAFF. The DNA of the CDR3 is TGTGCCAGCAGCCCCCGGACAGTGAACACTGAAGCTTTCTTT.